These 27 T cell receptor beta chains were sequenced from one sample in a study of CD8 T cell repertoires and HIV-1 epitope variants. Assay used: immunoSEQ multiplex PCR; TCRdb lists only in-frame clones, some missing. The sample yields several thousand clones, approximately 67% seen once. No antigen has been identified for these receptors. The sample comprised cultured CD8+ T cells derived from PBMCs. All receptors derive from a male donor with HIV.

The V and J genes are TRBV9 and TRBJ2-3; weak D call: TRBD2 (7 bases). CDR1 is SGDLS, CDR2 YYNGEE, per germline. The CDR3 length is 17 residues. Trimming stripped 0 bases from V and 2 bases from J, with 16 bases between. CDR3: CASSVVGGADITDTQYF. The CDR3 nucleotides read TGTGCCAGCAGCGTAGTGGGGGGGGCCGATATCACAGATACGCAGTATTTT.

The CDR3 region is CASSLGTVNTEAFF. As DNA, the CDR3 is TGTGCCAGCAGTCTCGGGACAGTGAACACTGAAGCTTTCTTT. The chain has TRBV27 and TRBJ1-1; 7 nucleotides agree with TRBD1. The CDR3 runs to 14 residues. V lost 5 bases and J lost 0; bases outside the gene matches: 3. Looked up from germline, CDR1 is MNHEY and CDR2 is SMNVEV (reference sequence).

This sequence joins TRBV2 and TRBJ2-7; 7 positions agree with TRBD2. Germline lookup yields CDR1 SNHLY and CDR2 FYNNEI. The CDR3 length is 15 residues. After removal of 1 base from V and 2 bases from J, the junction contained 5 bases not matched to a gene. CDR3 residues: CASSEGLAVAYEQYF. DNA of the CDR3: TGTGCCAGCAGTGAAGGGCTAGCGGTCGCCTACGAGCAGTACTTC.

This sequence joins TRBV11-1 and TRBJ2-7; 9 positions agree with TRBD1. Per the germline V gene, CDR1 is SGHAT and CDR2 is FQDESV (reference sequence). The length of the CDR3 is 15 residues. Trimming cost V 1 base and J 3 bases; bases outside gene matches: 4. The CDR3 region has the DNA TGTGCCAGCAGCTTAGTCCCGGACAGGGGCTACGAGCAGTACTTC. Translated, it gives CASSLVPDRGYEQYF. Full variable domain (remainder filled in from reference TRBV11-1 and TRBJ2-7): EAEVAQSPRYKITEKSQAVAFWCDPISGHATLYWYRQILGQGPELLVQFQDESVVDDSQLPKDRFSAERLKGVDSTLKIQPAELGDSAMYLCASSLVPDRGYEQYFGPGTRLTVT.

The V call is TRBV6-5, the J call TRBJ2-2, with 10 positions matching TRBD1. J lost 4 bases, V lost 8 bases, and 7 bases had no gene match. The CDR3 totals 15 residues. Germline CDR1 MNHEY, CDR2 SVGAGI. The CDR3 protein is CASLRGQGFTGELFF. The CDR3, as DNA: TGTGCCAGCCTTAGGGGACAGGGGTTCACCGGGGAGCTGTTTTTT.

The chain recombines TRBV4-2 with TRBJ2-2; no definite D call. Trimming left V 3 bases short and J 7 bases short, with 9 bases between. Germline V gene lookup returns CDR1 LGHNA and CDR2 YNFKEQ. This CDR3 region has 13 residues. CDR3 in amino acids: CASSHQEGGELFF. The CDR3 DNA is TGTGCCAGCAGCCACCAAGAAGGCGGGGAGCTGTTTTTT.

The chain combines TRBV6-5 with TRBJ2-7; D is perhaps TRBD2 (6 bases). There are 12 residues in the CDR3. The V gene lost 6 bases and the J gene lost 6 bases, with 12 bases spanning the gap. Germline V CDR1 and CDR2: MNHEY, SVGAGI. The CDR3 protein is CASRDQGGEQYF. In nucleotides, the CDR3 is TGTGCCAGCAGAGACCAGGGAGGCGAGCAGTACTTC.

A single count supports this clone. The chain couples TRBV19 to TRBJ1-3, with D perhaps matching TRBD1 (5 bases). This CDR3 is built from 16 residues. Germline values: CDR1 LNHDA, CDR2 SQIVND (reference sequence). The V end was cut by 4 bases, the J end by 0 bases, with 13 bases between. The CDR3 bases are TGTGCCAGTAGTAGGGGGACGGGAAGCTCTGGAAACACCATATATTTT. It translates to CASSRGTGSSGNTIYF.

The CDR3 sequence is CASSRGSLAGRTNTGELFF. The CDR3 DNA reads as TGTGCCAGCAGCCGCGGGAGTCTAGCGGGAAGGACGAACACCGGGGAGCTGTTTTTT. The gene calls are TRBV7-9 and TRBJ2-2; 9 bases match TRBD2. The junction had 13 bases not matched to a gene; V was cut back by 5 bases and J by 0 bases. This CDR3 region has 19 residues. The V gene's germline CDR1 is SEHNR and CDR2 FQNEAQ (reference sequence).

The CDR3 sequence: CASSPIGLGDTGELFF. CDR3 bases: TGTGCCAGCAGCCCAATAGGACTTGGGGACACCGGGGAGCTGTTTTTT. The V gene is TRBV7-9, the J gene TRBJ2-2, with D possibly TRBD2 on 5 matching bases. CDR1 and CDR2 from the germline V gene are SEHNR and FQNEAQ (reference sequence). CDR3 length: 16 amino acids. Trimming took 5 bases from V and 3 from J, leaving 16 bases between them.

The chain employs TRBV19 and TRBJ2-7; D might be TRBD1 or TRBD2, each matching 5 bases. This CDR3 region has 14 residues. V lost 5 bases, J lost 1 base, and 12 bases lay in between. CDR1 and CDR2 from the germline V gene are LNHDA and SQIVND (reference sequence). CDR3 bases: TGTGCCAGTAGTCCCTGGGGCGGGTCCTACGAGCAGTACTTC. Translated: CASSPWGGSYEQYF.

There are a few counts of this clone. The chain uses TRBV27 and TRBJ1-1; TRBD1 agrees at 10 bases. Trimming took 4 bases from V and 4 from J; bases not matched to a gene: 12. This CDR3 has 17 residues. The germline V gene encodes CDR1 MNHEY and CDR2 SMNVEV (reference sequence). The DNA of the CDR3 is TGTGCCAGCAGTTCCCCCGGGACAGGGGTGATTTCCACTGAAGCTTTCTTT. This encodes CASSSPGTGVISTEAFF.

The chain has TRBV6-1 and TRBJ1-2, with 7 positions matching TRBD1. CDR1 MNHNS and CDR2 SASEGT come from the germline V gene. With 4 bases clipped from V and 1 base from J, the junction kept 3 bases outside the gene matches. This CDR3 comprises 14 residues. The CDR3 DNA is TGTGCCAGCAGTGCGGACAGGAATAACTATGGCTACACCTTC. Translated, it gives CASSADRNNYGYTF.

The rearrangement joins TRBV6-5 to TRBJ1-5; the match to TRBD1 covers 8 bases. The length of the CDR3 is 14 residues. Germline V CDR1 and CDR2: MNHEY, SVGAGI. Trimming took 4 bases from V and 6 from J; bases not matched to a gene: 5. CDR3 coding DNA: TGTGCCAGCAGTTCTCTGCAGGGGGCTCAGCCCCAGCATTTT. Protein sequence: CASSSLQGAQPQHF.

This clone was observed a single time. V usage is TRBV7-9 and J usage is TRBJ1-5; D may be TRBD1 (5 bases). The CDR3 runs to 15 residues. V lost 4 bases to trimming and J lost 4 bases, with 14 bases between them. Germline-derived CDR1 and CDR2 are SEHNR and FQNEAQ (reference sequence). The CDR3 sequence: CASSSGRRRNQPQHF. Here the CDR3 DNA reads TGTGCCAGCAGCTCAGGGCGCAGACGAAATCAGCCCCAGCATTTT.

The table lists this clone with a few counts. The chain is built from TRBV5-6 and TRBJ1-2, with 7 bases matching TRBD1. The V gene end was trimmed by 0 bases and the J gene end by 8 bases; junction bases not matched to a gene: 7. Germline loops: CDR1 SGHDT, CDR2 YYEEEE. This CDR3 has 14 residues. CDR3 nucleotides: TGTGCCAGCAGCTTGGGGGACAGCGTTTGGGGCTACACCTTC. This sequence encodes CASSLGDSVWGYTF.

This sequence joins TRBV7-2 and TRBJ2-7; D call uncertain. The germline CDR1 and CDR2 sequences are SGHTA and FQGNSA. This CDR3 is built from 11 residues. V lost 5 bases to trimming and J lost 1 base, with 3 bases between them. The CDR3 loop reads CASSASYEQYF. The CDR3 DNA sequence: TGTGCCAGCAGCGCTTCCTACGAGCAGTACTTC.

This chain uses TRBV6-5 with TRBJ1-4; no clear D gene. Germline V gives CDR1 MNHEY, CDR2 SVGAGI. V lost 4 bases and J 3 bases, leaving 12 bases between the germline ends. The CDR3 runs to 15 residues. CDR3 DNA: TGTGCCAGCAGTTCCGGACCTCGCTCTAATGAAAAACTGTTTTTT. Encoded protein: CASSSGPRSNEKLFF.

The chain links TRBV7-9 to TRBJ2-1; 10 nucleotides line up with TRBD2. This CDR3 is built from 15 residues. The germline gives CDR1 SEHNR, CDR2 FQNEAQ (reference sequence). V lost 2 bases, J lost 6 bases, and 4 bases stayed unmatched. The CDR3 nucleotides read TGTGCCAGCAGCTTACTAGCGGGAGAGGGCAATGAGCAGTTCTTC. It encodes CASSLLAGEGNEQFF. Full variable domain (remainder filled in from reference TRBV7-9 and TRBJ2-1): DTGVSQNPRHKITKRGQNVTFRCDPISEHNRLYWYRQTLGQGPEFLTYFQNEAQLEKSRLLSDRFSAERPKGSFSTLEIQRTEQGDSAMYLCASSLLAGEGNEQFFGPGTRLTVL.

The chain joins TRBV4-1 to TRBJ2-5; D remains ambiguous. With the DNA end fitting TRBJ2-7 better, the J assignment may be wrong. Germline assignment: CDR1 MGHRA and CDR2 YSYEKL. This CDR3 has 12 amino acids. This CDR3 is CASSGSLYEQYF. The CDR3, as DNA: TGCGCCAGCAGCGGCAGCCTCTACGAGCAGTACTTC.

This clone has more than one count but fewer than ten. This chain connects TRBV5-4 to TRBJ2-3; D unclear. Trimming stripped 4 bases from V and 11 bases from J, with 11 bases between. The CDR3 consists of 11 residues. The germline V gene has CDR1 SGHNT and CDR2 YYREEE (reference sequence). The CDR3 bases are TGTGCCAGCAGCCATGACCCGGGGCAGTATTTT. Its translation is CASSHDPGQYF. The full variable domain, its missing parts supplied by reference TRBV5-4 and TRBJ2-3, is ETGVTQSPTHLIKTRGQQVTLRCSSQSGHNTVSWYQQALGQGPQFIFQYYREEENGRGNFPPRFSGLQFPNYSSELNVNALELDDSALYLCASSHDPGQYFGPGTRLTVL.

This chain connects TRBV2 to TRBJ2-4; D remains unclear. This CDR3 spans 12 amino acids. V lost 3 bases to trimming and J lost 3 bases, with 3 bases between them. Germline assignment: CDR1 SNHLY and CDR2 FYNNEI. The CDR3 loop reads CASSDSKNIQYF. The DNA of the CDR3 is TGTGCCAGCAGTGACAGCAAAAACATTCAGTACTTC.

The rearrangement joins TRBV28 to TRBJ2-3; D is unclear. V lost 6 bases and J 3 bases, leaving 16 bases between the germline ends. From germline, CDR1 is MDHEN and CDR2 SYDVKM. The CDR3 extends over 15 amino acids. In nucleotides, the CDR3 is TGTGCCAGCAGCCCCCCTCAGGAGAGGACAGATACGCAGTATTTT. Amino acids: CASSPPQERTDTQYF.

The chain couples TRBV2 to TRBJ1-6; no reliable D call. CDR3 length: 16 residues. The V end was cut by 3 bases, the J end by 9 bases, with 18 bases between. Germline lookup yields CDR1 SNHLY and CDR2 FYNNEI. CDR3 sequence reads: CASSEGIIGGISPLHF. The CDR3 DNA sequence: TGTGCCAGCAGTGAGGGTATTATCGGAGGGATTTCACCCCTCCACTTT.

The chain carries TRBV9 and TRBJ1-1; TRBD1 aligns across 9 bases. The CDR3 extends over 14 amino acids. Germline CDR1 SGDLS, CDR2 YYNGEE. The J segment lost 5 bases and the V segment lost 3 bases, leaving 5 bases of the junction unmatched. CDR3 nucleotides: TGTGCCAGCAGCGAGGGACAGGGTTGGACTGAAGCTTTCTTT. Translated, it gives CASSEGQGWTEAFF.

The chain is built from TRBV4-3 and TRBJ2-4; no firm D call. The CDR3 contains 13 residues. The V gene lost 1 base and the J gene lost 8 bases, with 9 bases spanning the gap. The germline V gene encodes CDR1 LGHNA and CDR2 YSLEER. The CDR3, as DNA: TGCGCCAGCAGCCAAGGGGTGTCGGACATTCAGTACTTC. Translation gives CASSQGVSDIQYF.

This clone came up a few times. The chain carries TRBV2 and TRBJ2-1; perhaps TRBD2 as D (5 bases). V was pared by 5 bases and J by 0 bases, with 11 bases between. Germline assignment: CDR1 SNHLY and CDR2 FYNNEI. This CDR3 region has 15 residues. The CDR3 DNA reads as TGTGCCAGCAGTCATAGCGTCAGCTCCTACAATGAGCAGTTCTTC. Translating it yields CASSHSVSSYNEQFF.